The next 10 T cell receptor beta chains were all read from a single sample in a study of T cells in Graves' hyperthyroidism and ophthalmopathy. TCR beta CDR3 sequences were amplified from RNA transcripts. The HTBI primer set was used in a first-round RT-PCR of the TCR CDR3. In TCRdb, the multiplex PCR reads were re-called with MiXCR into one record per CDR3 protein. The sample consists of approximately 590,000 distinct CDR3 sequences, about 45% of them appearing once. Input material: peripheral blood or thyroid tissue (not recorded which). Receptors originate from a woman younger than 35 with Graves' hyperthyroidism.

This clonotype was seen more than once but under ten times. The chain is built from TRBV7-2 and TRBJ1-1, with 9 positions matching TRBD1. V was pared by 5 bases and J by 4 bases, with 14 bases of the junction left unmatched. Looked up from germline, CDR1 is SGHTA and CDR2 is FQGNSA. The CDR3 length is 17 residues. For the CDR3, the DNA is TGTGCCAGCAGCGTAACAGGGGGCTTGGGGACGGGCACTGAAGCTTTCTTT. Amino acids: CASSVTGGLGTGTEAFF.

This clonotype was observed a few times. The CDR3 here is CASSYGTANITF. In DNA, the CDR3 is TGTGCCAGCAGCTATGGGACGGCGAATATCACCTTC. The rearrangement uses TRBV11-2 and TRBJ1-2, with D tentatively TRBD1 (5 bases). V shed 4 bases and J shed 13 bases, with 16 bases lying between them. The CDR3 is 12 residues long. CDR1 and CDR2 from the germline V gene are SGHAT and FQNNGV.

The rearrangement joins TRBV19 to TRBJ1-2; D is unresolved. The length of the CDR3 is 12 residues. Germline loops: CDR1 LNHDA, CDR2 SQIVND (reference sequence). Trimming removed 1 base from V and 10 bases from J, with 10 bases in between. The CDR3 loop reads CASSIGYSNYTF. In DNA form, the CDR3 reads TGTGCCAGTAGTATAGGATACAGTAACTACACCTTC.

The CDR3: CASSLGGGWNTEAFF. CDR3 nucleotides: TGTGCCAGCAGCTTAGGGGGAGGGTGGAACACTGAAGCTTTCTTT. The rearrangement links TRBV5-5 to TRBJ1-1; tentative D call: TRBD1 (6 bases). This CDR3 is built from 15 residues. V was trimmed by 2 bases and J by 1 base, leaving 12 bases between them. In germline, CDR1 is SGHKS, CDR2 YYEKEE (reference sequence).

This clonotype was seen many times. This sequence joins TRBV7-2 and TRBJ1-4; D is unclear. The germline CDR1 and CDR2 sequences are SGHTA and FQGNSA. The V end lost 2 bases, the J end lost 7 bases, and 11 bases lay between the germline ends. The CDR3 runs 14 residues. CDR3 sequence reads: CASSLMGSVEKLFF. The CDR3 coding sequence is TGTGCCAGCAGCTTAATGGGTTCGGTTGAAAAACTGTTTTTT.

In this sample, this clonotype is medium-sized. This chain links TRBV7-2 with TRBJ2-5; 9 bases map to TRBD1. V lost 3 bases and J lost 5; bases outside the gene matches: 4. The CDR3 covers 14 residues. Germline values: CDR1 SGHTA, CDR2 FQGNSA. The CDR3 nucleotides are TGTGCCAGCAGCTTGGGCGGGACAGGGGAGACCCAGTACTTC. Its translation is CASSLGGTGETQYF.

This chain joins TRBV11-2 and TRBJ1-4, with D possibly being TRBD1 (5 bases). V lost 5 bases, J lost 10 bases, and 17 bases lay in between. Germline CDR1 reads SGHAT; CDR2 reads FQNNGV. The CDR3 loop spans 14 amino acids. The CDR3 sequence is CASSQDLGEVKLFF. The CDR3 DNA sequence: TGTGCCAGCAGCCAAGATTTGGGGGAAGTAAAACTGTTTTTT.

The chain combines TRBV7-8 with TRBJ2-5; 8 bases map to TRBD2. CDR1 and CDR2 from the germline V gene are SGHVS and FQNEAQ. The CDR3 contains 15 residues. Unmatched junction bases numbered 9, after V lost 5 bases and J lost 4 bases. CDR3 loop: CASSPRTSLGETQYF. CDR3 DNA: TGTGCCAGCAGCCCCAGGACTAGCTTGGGAGAGACCCAGTACTTC.

The gene calls are TRBV6-1 and TRBJ2-7; 9 positions match TRBD1. Germline CDR1 reads MNHNS; CDR2 reads SASEGT. Trimming at V came to 5 bases and at J to 5 bases, leaving 7 bases not matched to a gene. The CDR3 length is 14 residues. This CDR3 is CASSPTGGPHEQYF. The CDR3, as DNA: TGTGCCAGCAGTCCGACAGGGGGTCCCCACGAGCAGTACTTC.

The rearrangement joins TRBV19 to TRBJ1-5, with 7 positions matching TRBD1. There are 15 residues in the CDR3. With V trimmed by 3 bases and J by 1 base, 3 bases remained unmatched. CDR1 LNHDA and CDR2 SQIVND come from the germline V gene (reference sequence). For the CDR3, the DNA is TGTGCCAGTAGTATTAACAGGGGCAGCAATCAGCCCCAGCATTTT. It specifies CASSINRGSNQPQHF. The entire variable domain, with the rest obtained from reference TRBV19 and TRBJ1-5, is as follows: DGGITQSPKYLFRKEGQNVTLSCEQNLNHDAMYWYRQDPGQGLRLIYYSQIVNDFQKGDIAEGYSVSREKKESFPLTVTSAQKNPTAFYLCASSINRGSNQPQHFGDGTRLSIL.